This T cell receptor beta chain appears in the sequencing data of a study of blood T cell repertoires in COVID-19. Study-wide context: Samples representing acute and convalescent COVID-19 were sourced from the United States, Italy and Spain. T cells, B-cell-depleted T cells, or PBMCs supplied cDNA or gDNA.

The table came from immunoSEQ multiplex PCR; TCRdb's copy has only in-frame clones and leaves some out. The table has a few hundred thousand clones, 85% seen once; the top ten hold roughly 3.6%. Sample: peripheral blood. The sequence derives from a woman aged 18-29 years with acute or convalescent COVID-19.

CDR3 sequence reads: CASSFEGTANTEAFF. The DNA of the CDR3 is TGTGCCAGCAGTTTCGAGGGGACAGCGAACACTGAAGCTTTCTTT. This chain connects TRBV6-5 to TRBJ1-1; 7 nucleotides align to TRBD1. CDR1 and CDR2 (germline): MNHEY, SVGAGI. This CDR3 region has 15 residues. Trimming cost V 4 bases and J 1 base; bases outside gene matches: 6.